These T cell receptor beta chains were read from a single sample in a study of blood T cell repertoires in COVID-19. Profiled with immunoSEQ multiplex PCR; TCRdb holds only in-frame clones, not every one. The sample shows hundreds of thousands of clones, less than 90% of them seen only once. Sequencing used PBMCs or T cells enriched from blood (not recorded which). These receptors all come from a woman in her 50s in a cohort exposed to, infected with or recovered from COVID-19 (not recorded which). The CDR3 runs from the conserved cysteine through the conserved F or W. A D gene is named only where the DNA matches it firmly. Rows give clone size only sometimes, using once, few, many, or a class for an expanded clone.

TRBV7-2	-	TRBJ1-2	TRBD1	TGTGCCAGCAGCTTTAACAGGGGGCGAAATGGCTACACCTTC	CASSFNRGRNGYTF
TRBV12-3/TRBV12-4	-	TRBJ1-4	-	TGTGCCAGCAGTTTAGTGGAGCGGGGAAAACTGTTTTTT	CASSLVERGKLFF
TRBV7-3	-	TRBJ2-2	-	TGTGCCAGCAGCCCAATTACTTCCAGGGTAACCGGGGAGCTGTTTTTT	CASSPITSRVTGELFF
TRBV7-8	-	TRBJ1-5	TRBD1	TGTGCCAGCAGCCCCGGACAGGGCAATCAGCCCCAGCATTTT	CASSPGQGNQPQHF
TRBV9	-	TRBJ1-1	TRBD1	TGTGCCAGCAGGTCGAAGGGGGGGACAGGGGAAGCTTTCTTT	CASRSKGGTGEAFF
TRBV9	-	TRBJ2-3	TRBD2	TGTGCCAGCGGGCGGGGGGCCAGCACAGATACGCAGTATTTT	CASGRGASTDTQYF
TRBV5-8	-	TRBJ2-2	-	TGTGCCAGCAGCTTGGGGTACAGCCCGAACACCGGGGAGCTGTTTTTT	CASSLGYSPNTGELFF
TRBV7-6	once	TRBJ2-2	TRBD2	TGTGCCAGCAGCTCGTCCCGGGACTACCCCGGGGGCGGGGAGCTGTTTTTT	CASSSSRDYPGGGELFF
TRBV30	-	TRBJ2-1	-	TGTGCCTGGAGCAGGGATAGCTACAATGAGCAGTTCTTC	CAWSRDSYNEQFF
TRBV5-1	-	TRBJ1-1	TRBD1	TGCGCCAGCAGCTTCCCAGGGGGCCCCGAAGCTTTCTTT	CASSFPGGPEAFF
TRBV7-8	-	TRBJ1-6	-	TGTGCCAGCAGCCCCTCGACGGGTAATTCACCCCTCCACTTT	CASSPSTGNSPLHF
TRBV7-9	-	TRBJ2-5	-	TGTGCCAGCAACAGATATACAGGGCGGGAGACCCAGTACTTC	CASNRYTGRETQYF
TRBV2	-	TRBJ1-2	-	TGTGCCAGCAGTGAATTGGGAAGAGGGGGCTACACCTTC	CASSELGRGGYTF
TRBV9	-	TRBJ1-2	TRBD1	TGTGCCAGCAGCTCAGGGACAGGGAACTATGGCTACACCTTC	CASSSGTGNYGYTF
TRBV19	-	TRBJ2-5	TRBD2	TGTGCCAGTAGTATAGGCGGGGGGCCCCCGCGTGGGGAGACCCAGTACTTC	CASSIGGGPPRGETQYF
TRBV6-2/TRBV6-3	-	TRBJ1-6	-	TGTGCCAGCACCCCGGGACACCTTAATTCACCCCTCCACTTT	CASTPGHLNSPLHF
TRBV29-1	-	TRBJ2-1	TRBD1	TGCAGCGTGGAATGGGTTCTGAGGGGGCGGAACAATGAGCAGTTCTTC	CSVEWVLRGRNNEQFF
TRBV6-4	-	TRBJ2-3	TRBD2	TGTGCCAGCAGTGAGGCAGCGGGGTCCACAGATACGCAGTATTTT	CASSEAAGSTDTQYF
TRBV10-3	-	TRBJ1-5	-	TGTGCCATCAGTGAGTCTGGAGTGGGTCAGCCCCAGCATTTT	CAISESGVGQPQHF
TRBV28	-	TRBJ1-1	TRBD1	TGTGCCAGCAGTACCTGGGACAGTACAATGAACACTGAAGCTTTCTTT	CASSTWDSTMNTEAFF
TRBV6-6	-	TRBJ2-3	TRBD1	TGTGCCAGCAAACATCAGGGGGGCACAGATACGCAGTATTTT	CASKHQGGTDTQYF
TRBV7-2	-	TRBJ1-1	TRBD1	TGTGCCAGCAGCTTCGGGACAGGGGCCCTCGGGGCCGCCACTGAAGCTTTCTTT	CASSFGTGALGAATEAFF
TRBV6-5	once	TRBJ1-5	-	TGTGCCAGCAGTTACTCCGGGATTAGCAATCAGCCCCAGCATTTT	CASSYSGISNQPQHF
TRBV30	-	TRBJ2-2	-	TGTGCCTGGAGGGCCAGGGTTTACACCGGGGAGCTGTTTTTT	CAWRARVYTGELFF
TRBV7-9	-	TRBJ1-6	-	TGTGCCAGCAACGAACAGGGAAGGCATAATTCACCCCTCCACTTT	CASNEQGRHNSPLHF
TRBV27	-	TRBJ1-2	-	TGTGCCAGCAGCCCAAGGCTGTCTACCGGGGGCTACACCTTC	CASSPRLSTGGYTF
TRBV27	-	TRBJ2-7	-	TGTGCCAGCAGTTCCGGACAGACCTACGAGCAGTACTTC	CASSSGQTYEQYF
TRBV11-1	-	TRBJ1-1	-	TGTGCCAGCAGCTTATCGGTCGAAGCTTTCTTT	CASSLSVEAFF
TRBV3-1/TRBV3-2	-	TRBJ2-1	TRBD1	TGTGCCAGCAGCCAAGGGGGGCCGGGACAGGGGAAGGTGGATGAGCAGTTCTTC	CASSQGGPGQGKVDEQFF
TRBV11-2	-	TRBJ2-1	TRBD2	TGTGCCAGCAGCTCTAGCGGGGGGTGGGCCTACAATGAGCAGTTCTTC	CASSSSGGWAYNEQFF